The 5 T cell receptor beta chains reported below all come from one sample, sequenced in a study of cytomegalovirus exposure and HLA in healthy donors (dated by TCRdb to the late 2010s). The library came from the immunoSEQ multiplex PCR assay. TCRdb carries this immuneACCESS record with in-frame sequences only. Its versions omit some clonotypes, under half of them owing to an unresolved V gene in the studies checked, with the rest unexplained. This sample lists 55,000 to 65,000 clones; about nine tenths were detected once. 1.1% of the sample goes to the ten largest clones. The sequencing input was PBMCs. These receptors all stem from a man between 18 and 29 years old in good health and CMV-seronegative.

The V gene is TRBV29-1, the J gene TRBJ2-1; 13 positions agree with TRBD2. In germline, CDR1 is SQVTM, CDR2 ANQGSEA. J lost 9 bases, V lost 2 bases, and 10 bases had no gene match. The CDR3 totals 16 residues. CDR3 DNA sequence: TGCAGCGTTGAATGGCTGTCGGGACTAGCGGGAACTGAGCAGTTCTTC. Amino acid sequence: CSVEWLSGLAGTEQFF.

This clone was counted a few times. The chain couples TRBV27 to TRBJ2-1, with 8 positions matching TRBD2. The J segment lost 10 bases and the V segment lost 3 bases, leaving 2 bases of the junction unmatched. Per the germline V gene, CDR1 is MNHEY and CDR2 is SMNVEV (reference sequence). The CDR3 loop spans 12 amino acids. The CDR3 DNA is TGTGCCAGCAGTTTTACGGGAGGGGAGCAGTTCTTC. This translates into CASSFTGGEQFF.

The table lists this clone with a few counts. In nucleotides, the CDR3 is TGTGCCAGCAGCACCCCGACTAGCGGGAGGGTGGCAGGGGTTTGCCAAGAGACCCAGTACTTC. This gives the protein CASSTPTSGRVAGVCQETQYF. The rearrangement uses TRBV21-1 and TRBJ2-5; TRBD2 is taken as the D call from the table, unchecked against the DNA. TRBV21-1 is labeled a pseudogene. The CDR3 length is 21 residues.

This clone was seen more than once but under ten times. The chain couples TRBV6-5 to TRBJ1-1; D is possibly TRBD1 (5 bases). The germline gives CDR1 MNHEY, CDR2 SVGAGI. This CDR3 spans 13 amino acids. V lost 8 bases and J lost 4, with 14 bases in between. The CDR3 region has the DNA TGTGCCAGCCAGCAGGTCCAGGGCACTGAAGCTTTCTTT. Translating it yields CASQQVQGTEAFF.

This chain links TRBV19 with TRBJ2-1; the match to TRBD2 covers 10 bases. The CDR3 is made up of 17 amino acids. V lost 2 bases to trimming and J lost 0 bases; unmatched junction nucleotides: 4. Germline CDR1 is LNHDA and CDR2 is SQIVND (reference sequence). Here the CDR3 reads CASSISAGGSSYNEQFF. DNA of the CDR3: TGTGCCAGTAGTATATCAGCGGGAGGGAGCTCCTACAATGAGCAGTTCTTC.